This T cell receptor (beta chain) was obtained from a study of human T cells and chemical hapten exposure. At the level of the study: Skin on the upper inner arm, roughly 2 cm by roughly 2 cm in size, was sensitized with 2% DPC. Weekly diphenylcyclopropenone doses were given to patients' scalps across the approximately 26-week study. From small differences in pooled library volume came most of the variation in per-sample TCR yields.

V lost 0 bases and J 3 bases, leaving 5 bases between the germline ends. Per the germline V gene, CDR1 is SGHTA and CDR2 is FQGNSA. CDR3 length equals 14 residues. As concerns this clonotype: Its antigen is as yet unknown.

Broader study findings: No alteration of TCRs above 1 in 1000 frequency was seen with DPC sensitization.

TCRdb analysed the RACE reads with MiXCR anew, one entry per CDR3 protein. Among about 110,000 distinct CDR3 sequences listed, more than 10% were seen once. The time point: pre-sensitization, week 0. Indicated treatment: therapeutic diphenylcyclopropenone sensitization with weekly scalp DPC. The source material was whole blood, sampled in connection with sensitization to the hapten diphenylcyclopropenone (DPC). The clonotype comes from a woman aged 50 to 60 with alopecia areata. Some clones in this sample may be carry-over from other donors' samples. V gene TRBV7-2 combines with J gene TRBJ1-4; D call uncertain. The CDR3 is CASSLASSNEKLFF. The CDR3 bases are TGTGCCAGCAGCTTAGCCAGTTCTAATGAAAAACTGTTTTTT.